Below, 17 T cell receptor beta chains from the same sample are listed, as sequenced in a study of tumor and adjacent non-tumor tissue in lung cancer (dated by TCRdb to the late 2010s). Bulk unsorted tissue served as the source for RNA extraction, and RNA quality was assessed using a NanoDrop ND-1000 and an Agilent 2100. The library was obtained by multiplex PCR. The sequencer listed for this sample is Illumina HiSeq 2500. Following protocols modified from ARM-PCR, the researchers constructed TCRbeta libraries through three rounds of nested PCR with primers (Table S4). Through fastp at Q25 and MiXCR, TCRdb rebuilt clones from the public reads, retaining in-frame beta chains. Rows are unified per CDR3 protein, each entry keeping the most common DNA and genes. Across this sample there are 81,000 or so distinct CDR3 sequences, with 75% to 90% seen only once. The ten largest clonotypes hold about an eighth of the sample.

Sequencing was done on a sample of lung tumor tissue. All receptors come from a woman between 45 and 65 years old with non-small cell lung cancer.

Points on this clonotype: The CDR3 end shows no conserved phenylalanine or tryptophan, and so a read error is likely. V is TRBV20-1 and J is TRBJ1-2; weak D call: TRBD1 (5 bases). Germline V gene lookup returns CDR1 DFQATT and CDR2 SNEGSKA (reference sequence). The V and J ends lost 5 bases and 0 bases respectively, with 19 bases between them. This CDR3 contains 16 residues. The CDR3: CSASGHPDHSNYGYTL. CDR3 DNA: TGCAGTGCTTCGGGGCACCCGGATCACTCTAACTATGGCTACACCCTC.

The V gene is TRBV12-3 or TRBV12-4, the J gene TRBJ1-5; tentative D call: TRBD1 (6 bases). Trimming took 1 base from V and 15 from J, leaving 31 bases between them. The CDR3 runs 18 residues. CDR3 amino acids: CASSLVGGARFSNQSRHF. The CDR3 DNA sequence: TGTGCCAGCAGTTTAGTTGGGGGGGCCCGGTTTAGTAATCAGTCCCGGCATTTT.

Many counts were recorded for this clonotype. This chain uses TRBV30 with TRBJ1-2; 10 bases are a match to TRBD1. The CDR3 contains 13 residues. The V gene end was trimmed by 5 bases and the J gene end by 5 bases; junction bases not matched to a gene: 5. CDR1 and CDR2 from the germline V gene are GTSNPN and SVGIG (reference sequence). CDR3 DNA sequence: TGTGCCTGGGACAGGGGGCCCCTGTATGGCTACACCTTC. It specifies CAWDRGPLYGYTF.

This clonotype has only one observation. Sequence at one end of the junction differs from germline and may be a read error. The gene calls are TRBV5-1 and TRBJ1-4; 12 positions match TRBD1. CDR1 and CDR2 (germline): SGHRS, YFSETQ. The CDR3 sequence is 17 residues long. CDR3 coding DNA: TGCGTCAGCAGCTGGGGACAGGGGGCTACAACTAACGAAAAACTGTTTTTT. It codes for CVSSWGQGATTNEKLFF.

In regard to this clonotype: One junction end disagrees with the germline gene, perhaps due to a read error. The chain employs TRBV28 and TRBJ2-1; 14 nucleotides line up with TRBD2. CDR1 is MDHEN and CDR2 is SYDVKM in the germline V gene. The CDR3 sequence is 15 residues long. Here the CDR3 reads CPSSGTSGSTNEQFF. Here the CDR3 DNA reads TGCCCCAGCAGCGGGACTAGCGGGAGCACCAATGAGCAGTTCTTC.

Comment on this clonotype: Its ends do not fully match the called genes, so a read error is possible. CDR3 sequence reads: CSVGNQETQCF. The DNA for the CDR3 is TGCAGTGTAGGAAATCAAGAGACCCAGTGCTTC. The chain uses TRBV20-1 and TRBJ2-5, with D unclear. Germline V gene data show CDR1 as DFQATT and CDR2 as SNEGSKA (reference sequence). The CDR3 has 11 residues.

A remark on this clonotype: One junction end disagrees with the germline gene, perhaps due to a read error. This chain joins TRBV20-1 and TRBJ1-5, with D hard to call. The germline V gene has CDR1 DFQATT and CDR2 SNEGSKA (reference sequence). The CDR3 spans 13 residues. For the CDR3, the DNA is TGCAGTGCTAGACGAGAGGGCCTTGGGCCCAAGCATTTT. Translation gives CSARREGLGPKHF.

This clonotype appeared a single time. This clone may be a read error of a much larger clone one base away. CDR3 loop: CASSPGGTTDTQYF. The CDR3 DNA sequence: TGTGCCAGCAGCCCGGGCGGGACCACAGATACGCAGTATTTT. The chain carries TRBV7-9 and TRBJ2-3, with D perhaps matching TRBD2 (6 bases). Trimming cost V 5 bases and J 2 bases, with 11 bases left between them. The CDR3 runs to 14 residues. Germline CDR1 reads SEHNR; CDR2 reads FQNEAQ (reference sequence).

Concerning this clonotype: Because it lacks the conserved phenylalanine or tryptophan at the end, this CDR3 is likely a read error. The chain has TRBV20-1 and TRBJ2-7, with 10 bases matching TRBD2. CDR1 and CDR2 (germline): DFQATT, SNEGSKA (reference sequence). The CDR3 covers 15 residues. The CDR3 DNA sequence: TGTAGTGCTTTCCAGAGCGGGAGGGCCCTCTACGAACAGTACCTC. Its protein product is CSAFQSGRALYEQYL.

In its sample, this clonotype was seen once. This may be a read error, as it is one base from a much larger clone. This chain uses TRBV20-1 with TRBJ1-1; no clear D. Germline CDR1 is DFQATT and CDR2 is SNEGSKA (reference sequence). This CDR3 is 14 amino acids long. The CDR3 loop is CSVTYHKTNTETFF. The DNA for the CDR3 is TGCAGTGTTACCTATCATAAGACAAACACTGAAACTTTCTTT.

The genes are TRBV19 and TRBJ2-2; D may be TRBD1 (6 bases). Germline V gene data show CDR1 as LNHDA and CDR2 as SQIVND (reference sequence). V was clipped by 3 bases and J by 6 bases, with 11 bases between them. CDR3 length: 14 amino acids. The CDR3 DNA reads as TGTGCCAGTAGTATGGCGGACAGACCCGGGGAGCTGTTTTTT. Protein sequence: CASSMADRPGELFF. Full variable domain (rest looked up from reference TRBV19 and TRBJ2-2): DGGITQSPKYLFRKEGQNVTLSCEQNLNHDAMYWYRQDPGQGLRLIYYSQIVNDFQKGDIAEGYSVSREKKESFPLTVTSAQKNPTAFYLCASSMADRPGELFFGEGSRLTVL.

Remarks on this clonotype: An end of the junction differs from the germline gene, which may be a read error. V and J are TRBV4-1 and TRBJ1-1; the D gene is possibly TRBD1 (6 bases). CDR1 and CDR2 from the germline V gene are MGHRA and YSYEKL. The CDR3 has 16 amino acids. The CDR3 spells CASGQDLYRVDIEAFF. In DNA, the CDR3 is TGCGCCAGCGGCCAAGATCTCTACAGGGTCGACATTGAAGCTTTCTTT.

In regard to this clonotype: Sequence at one end of the junction differs from germline and may be a read error. This chain uses TRBV20-1 with TRBJ1-1; possibly TRBD1 for D (6 bases). CDR1 is DFQATT, CDR2 SNEGSKA, per germline (reference sequence). The CDR3 runs to 16 residues. This CDR3 reads CGARDSYRTVNTEAFF. The CDR3 region has the DNA TGCGGTGCTAGAGATAGTTACCGGACAGTGAACACTGAAGCTTTCTTT.

About this clonotype itself: This is likely a read error, given that the CDR3 carries no conserved phenylalanine or tryptophan at its end. The gene calls are TRBV11-2 and TRBJ2-7; D is unresolved. V was shortened by 6 bases and J by 6 bases, with 15 bases between the two germline ends. Germline CDR1 is SGHAT and CDR2 is FQNNGV. This CDR3 has 13 residues. The CDR3 spells CASRPAGVVEQYL. The CDR3, as DNA: TGTGCCAGCAGACCAGCAGGAGTTGTCGAGCAGTACCTC.

Regarding this clonotype: Germline and junction disagree at one end, which may indicate a read error. The rearrangement joins TRBV7-9 to TRBJ1-4; 7 positions match TRBD1. Per the germline V gene, CDR1 is SEHNR and CDR2 is FQNEAQ (reference sequence). CDR3 length: 15 residues. The CDR3 sequence: CAGSLRQGPNGKLFF. In DNA form, the CDR3 reads TGTGCCGGCAGCTTAAGACAGGGACCTAATGGAAAACTGTTTTTT.

A note on this clonotype: One end of the junction is discordant with germline, which a read error may explain. The chain couples TRBV20-1 to TRBJ2-7; D remains ambiguous. The CDR3 has 12 residues. CDR1 and CDR2 (germline): DFQATT, SNEGSKA (reference sequence). CDR3 sequence: CSATGQVKEHYF. The DNA of the CDR3 is TGCAGTGCCACCGGGCAGGTGAAGGAGCACTACTTC.

Points on this clonotype: A junction end diverges from the germline sequence, so it may reflect a read error. The CDR3 sequence: CSSRDQWGSRYEQYF. CDR3 DNA sequence: TGCAGTTCTAGAGATCAGTGGGGGAGTAGGTACGAGCAGTACTTC. The chain has TRBV20-1 and TRBJ2-7; D may match TRBD1 or TRBD2 (5 bases each). CDR1 and CDR2 from the germline V gene are DFQATT and SNEGSKA (reference sequence). The CDR3 totals 15 residues.